The clone carrying this T cell receptor beta chain has more than one count but fewer than ten. What it recognizes is unknown. The sample originates from a study of cytomegalovirus exposure and HLA in healthy donors. Study-wide background: Among about 190 million T cells, an earlier analysis found around 100 million unique TCR beta sequences. General study results and limits: A missense variant in DCLRE1C was later tied to TCR beta V- and J-gene trimming.

The CDR3 is made up of 15 amino acids. Germline V lookup: CDR1 SNHLY, CDR2 FYNNEI. The V gene lost 7 bases and the J gene lost 2 bases, with 15 bases spanning the gap. Primers for the PCR totalled 60 Vbeta and 13 Jbeta. Some clones are missing from TCRdb's copy, which holds only in-frame ones; the method was immunoSEQ multiplex PCR. The sample holds about 65,000 clones; approximately 82% are singletons and the top ten take 2.5% to 3.5%. The specimen sequenced was PBMCs. The rearrangement links TRBV2 to TRBJ1-5; D is undetermined. The sequence came from a girl aged 10-17 years in good health and CMV-seropositive. The CDR3 sequence: CASTDGVRGNQPQHF. DNA for the CDR3: TGTGCCAGCACCGACGGGGTTAGAGGCAATCAGCCCCAGCATTTT.